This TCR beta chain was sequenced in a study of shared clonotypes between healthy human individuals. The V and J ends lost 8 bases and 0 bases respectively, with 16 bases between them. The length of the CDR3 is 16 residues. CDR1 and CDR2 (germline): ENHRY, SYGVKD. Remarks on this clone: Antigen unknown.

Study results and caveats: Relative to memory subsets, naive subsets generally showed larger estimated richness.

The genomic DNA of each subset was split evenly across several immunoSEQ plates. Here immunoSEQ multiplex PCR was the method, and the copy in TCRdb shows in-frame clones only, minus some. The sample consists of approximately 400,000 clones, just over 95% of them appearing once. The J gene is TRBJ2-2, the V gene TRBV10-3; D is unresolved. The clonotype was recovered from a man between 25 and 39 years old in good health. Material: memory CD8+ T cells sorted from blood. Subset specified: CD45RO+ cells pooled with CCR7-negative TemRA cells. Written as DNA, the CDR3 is TGTGCCATCCATCCTCAGGAAGTTTCGAACACCGGGGAGCTGTTTTTT. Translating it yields CAIHPQEVSNTGELFF.